These 10 T cell receptor beta chains share one sample of origin, sequenced in a study of graft-versus-host responses after intestinal transplantation. What these receptors recognize is not known. Clones were sequenced by immunoSEQ multiplex PCR, and TCRdb holds only the in-frame ones, with some missing. Of more than 25,000 clones detected, about 81% appear once; the ten largest clones hold 0.65% to 0.75%. This specimen was unstimulated CD4+ T cells sorted from spleen or lymph node cells, taken before intestinal transplant. Source of these receptors: a human donor who received an intestinal transplant.

This clone was counted between two and nine times. The chain employs TRBV2 and TRBJ2-7; the D is unclear. The germline V gene has CDR1 SNHLY and CDR2 FYNNEI. The CDR3 length is 10 residues. V shed 4 bases and J shed 5 bases, with 3 bases lying between them. The CDR3: CASSANEQYF. CDR3 coding DNA: TGTGCCAGCAGTGCAAACGAGCAGTACTTC.

This clone has just a few counts. V is TRBV19 and J is TRBJ2-1; TRBD2 aligns across 12 bases. The CDR3 sequence is 19 residues long. V was pared by 1 base and J by 4 bases, with 11 bases of the junction left unmatched. CDR1 LNHDA and CDR2 SQIVND come from the germline V gene (reference sequence). The DNA for the CDR3 is TGTGCCAGTAGTATAGGAGGTTTGTCTAGCGGGAGGGGGTACAATGAGCAGTTCTTC. Translating gives CASSIGGLSSGRGYNEQFF.

The chain combines TRBV19 with TRBJ1-2, with 10 nucleotides matching TRBD1. This CDR3 has 16 residues. From germline, CDR1 is LNHDA and CDR2 SQIVND (reference sequence). V was clipped by 1 base and J by 4 bases; unmatched bases: 6. CDR3 coding DNA: TGTGCCAGTAGTATAGCCGGACAGGGGGAGAGCTATGGCTACACCTTC. This translates into CASSIAGQGESYGYTF. Using reference TRBV19 and TRBJ1-2 for the parts outside the CDR3, the full variable domain is DGGITQSPKYLFRKEGQNVTLSCEQNLNHDAMYWYRQDPGQGLRLIYYSQIVNDFQKGDIAEGYSVSREKKESFPLTVTSAQKNPTAFYLCASSIAGQGESYGYTFGSGTRLTVV.

The chain links TRBV5-5 to TRBJ2-3; D may be TRBD2 (6 bases). With 4 bases removed from V and 2 bases from J, the gap between germline ends came to 29 bases. CDR1 and CDR2 from the germline V gene are SGHKS and YYEKEE (reference sequence). The CDR3 totals 20 residues. CDR3 nucleotides: TGTGCCAGCAGCCTCTTCCAGAGGACACACCTTATGGGACTCACAGATACGCAGTATTTT. This gives the protein CASSLFQRTHLMGLTDTQYF.

This clone was recorded once. The V call is TRBV6-1, the J call TRBJ1-2; D gene unclear. The CDR3 totals 14 residues. V dropped 5 bases and J dropped 4 bases, with 14 bases sitting between them. Germline assignment: CDR1 MNHNS and CDR2 SASEGT. The CDR3 sequence: CASSFSGLTYGYTF. Written as DNA, the CDR3 is TGTGCCAGCAGTTTTTCCGGACTTACCTATGGCTACACCTTC.

The chain employs TRBV11-3 and TRBJ2-5; a weak D match, TRBD2 (5 bases). The germline gives CDR1 SGHNT, CDR2 YENEEA. V was pared by 1 base and J by 1 base, with 7 bases between. This CDR3 comprises 14 residues. The CDR3 protein is CASSLGGSQETQYF. CDR3 sequence (DNA): TGTGCCAGCAGCTTAGGCGGGTCCCAAGAGACCCAGTACTTC.

The V call is TRBV2, the J call TRBJ1-1; D not certain. The germline V gene has CDR1 SNHLY and CDR2 FYNNEI. The CDR3 has 14 residues. Trimming removed 6 bases from V and 0 bases from J, with 11 bases in between. CDR3 bases: TGTGCCAGCAGATACCGCGGGATGAACACTGAAGCTTTCTTT. It encodes CASRYRGMNTEAFF.

The J gene is TRBJ2-3, the V gene TRBV13; TRBD2 might be the D (6 bases). The CDR3 covers 17 residues. Germline V gene lookup returns CDR1 PRHDT and CDR2 FYEKMQ (reference sequence). The ends were cut back, 4 bases at V and 5 bases at J, with 22 bases in the middle. CDR3 loop: CASSSPAGSKGGDTQYF. In DNA form, the CDR3 reads TGTGCCAGCAGCTCCCCGGCGGGATCGAAGGGTGGAGATACGCAGTATTTT.

V and J are TRBV12-5 and TRBJ2-1; D unclear. The length of the CDR3 is 15 residues. V was clipped by 2 bases and J by 7 bases, with 15 bases between them. Per the germline V gene, CDR1 is LGHNT and CDR2 is FRNRAP. CDR3 residues: CASGLLSRATNEQFF. CDR3 coding DNA: TGTGCTAGTGGTTTGTTATCCAGAGCGACGAATGAGCAGTTCTTC.

The chain uses TRBV9 and TRBJ2-3; 11 bases fit TRBD2. This CDR3 has 16 amino acids. V shed 0 bases, J shed 0 bases, and the junction held 0 bases outside the gene matches. Germline lookup yields CDR1 SGDLS and CDR2 YYNGEE. The CDR3, as DNA: TGTGCCAGCAGCGTAGGGACTAGCGGGAGCACAGATACGCAGTATTTT. Encoded protein: CASSVGTSGSTDTQYF. The full variable domain, its missing parts supplied by reference TRBV9 and TRBJ2-3, is DSGVTQTPKHLITATGQRVTLRCSPRSGDLSVYWYQQSLDQGLQFLIQYYNGEERAKGNILERFSAQQFPDLHSELNLSSLELGDSALYFCASSVGTSGSTDTQYFGPGTRLTVL.